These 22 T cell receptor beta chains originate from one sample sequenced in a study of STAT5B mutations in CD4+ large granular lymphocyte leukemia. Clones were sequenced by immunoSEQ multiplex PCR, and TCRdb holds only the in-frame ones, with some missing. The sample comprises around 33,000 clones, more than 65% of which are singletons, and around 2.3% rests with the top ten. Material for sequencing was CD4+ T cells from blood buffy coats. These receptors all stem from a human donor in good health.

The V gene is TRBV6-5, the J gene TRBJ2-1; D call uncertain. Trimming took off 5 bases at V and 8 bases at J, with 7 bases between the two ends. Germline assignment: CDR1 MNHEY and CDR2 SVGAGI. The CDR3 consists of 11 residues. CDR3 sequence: CASSTADEQFF. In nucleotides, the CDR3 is TGTGCCAGCAGTACGGCGGATGAGCAGTTCTTC.

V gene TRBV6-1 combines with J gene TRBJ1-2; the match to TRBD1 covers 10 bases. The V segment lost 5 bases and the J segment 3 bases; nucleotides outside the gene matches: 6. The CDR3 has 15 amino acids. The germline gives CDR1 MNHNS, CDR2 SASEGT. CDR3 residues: CASSNDRGQDYGYTF. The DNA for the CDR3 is TGTGCCAGCAGTAACGACAGGGGGCAGGACTATGGCTACACCTTC.

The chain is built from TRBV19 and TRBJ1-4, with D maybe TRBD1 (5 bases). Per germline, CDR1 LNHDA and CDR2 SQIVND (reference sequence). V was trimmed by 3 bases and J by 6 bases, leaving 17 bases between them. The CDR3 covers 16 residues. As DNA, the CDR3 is TGTGCCAGTAGTATCCCTATGGGGCGCTGGGATGAAAAACTGTTTTTT. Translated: CASSIPMGRWDEKLFF.

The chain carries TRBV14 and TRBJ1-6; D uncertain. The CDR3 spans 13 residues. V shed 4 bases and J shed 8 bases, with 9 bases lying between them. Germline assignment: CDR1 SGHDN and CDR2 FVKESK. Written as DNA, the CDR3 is TGTGCCAGCAGCCTACTAGCCGATTCACCCCTCCACTTT. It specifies CASSLLADSPLHF.

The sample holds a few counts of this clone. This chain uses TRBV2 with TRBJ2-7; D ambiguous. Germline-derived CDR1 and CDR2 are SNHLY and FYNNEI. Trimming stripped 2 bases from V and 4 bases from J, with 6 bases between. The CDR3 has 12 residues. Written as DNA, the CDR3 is TGTGCCAGCAGTGAATCCCGGTACGAGCAGTACTTC. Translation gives CASSESRYEQYF.

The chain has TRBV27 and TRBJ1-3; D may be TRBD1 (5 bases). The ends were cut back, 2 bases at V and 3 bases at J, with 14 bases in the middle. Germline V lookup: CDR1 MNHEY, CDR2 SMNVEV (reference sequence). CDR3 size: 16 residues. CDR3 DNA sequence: TGTGCCAGCAGTTTAAGCCCCTCAGGGTATGGAAACACCATATATTTT. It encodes CASSLSPSGYGNTIYF.

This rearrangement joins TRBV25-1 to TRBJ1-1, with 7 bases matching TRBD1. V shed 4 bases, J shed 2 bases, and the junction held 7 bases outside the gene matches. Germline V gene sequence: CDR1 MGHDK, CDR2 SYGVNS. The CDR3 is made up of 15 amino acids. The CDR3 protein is CASSVTGQENTEAFF. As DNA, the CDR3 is TGTGCCAGCAGTGTAACTGGACAGGAAAACACTGAAGCTTTCTTT. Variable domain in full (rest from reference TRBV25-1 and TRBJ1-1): EADIYQTPRYLVIGTGKKITLECSQTMGHDKMYWYQQDPGMELHLIHYSYGVNSTEKGDLSSESTVSRIRTEHFPLTLESARPSHTSQYLCASSVTGQENTEAFFGQGTRLTVV.

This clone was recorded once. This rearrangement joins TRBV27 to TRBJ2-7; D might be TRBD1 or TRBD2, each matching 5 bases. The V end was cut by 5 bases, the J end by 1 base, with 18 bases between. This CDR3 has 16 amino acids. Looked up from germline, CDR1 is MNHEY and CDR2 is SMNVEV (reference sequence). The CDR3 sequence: CASSHPPGRTSYEQYF. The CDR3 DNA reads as TGTGCCAGCAGTCACCCCCCGGGACGTACGTCCTACGAGCAGTACTTC.

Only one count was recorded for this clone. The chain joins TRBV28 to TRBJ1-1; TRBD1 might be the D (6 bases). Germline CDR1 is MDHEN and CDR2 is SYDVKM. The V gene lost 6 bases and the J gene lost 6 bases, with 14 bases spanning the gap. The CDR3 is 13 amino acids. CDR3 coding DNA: TGTGCCAGCAGCCCGGGACATGAGGCTGAAGCTTTCTTT. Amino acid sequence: CASSPGHEAEAFF.

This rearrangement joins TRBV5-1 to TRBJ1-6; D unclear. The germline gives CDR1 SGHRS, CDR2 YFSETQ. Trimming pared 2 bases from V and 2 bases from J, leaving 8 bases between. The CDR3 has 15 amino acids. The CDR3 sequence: CASSLQTTYNSPLHF. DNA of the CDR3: TGCGCCAGCAGCTTACAGACGACCTATAATTCACCCCTCCACTTT.

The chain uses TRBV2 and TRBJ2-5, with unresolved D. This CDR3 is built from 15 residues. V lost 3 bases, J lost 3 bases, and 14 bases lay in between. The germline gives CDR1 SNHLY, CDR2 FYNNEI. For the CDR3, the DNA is TGTGCCAGCAGTGATCAGTCACGGCCGGAAGAGACCCAGTACTTC. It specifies CASSDQSRPEETQYF.

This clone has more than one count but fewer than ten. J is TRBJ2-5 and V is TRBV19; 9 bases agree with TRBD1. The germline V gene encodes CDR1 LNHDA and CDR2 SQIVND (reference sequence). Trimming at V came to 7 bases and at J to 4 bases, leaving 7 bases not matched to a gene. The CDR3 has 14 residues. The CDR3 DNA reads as TGTGCCAGTATGGAAACAGGGGGCGCAGAGACCCAGTACTTC. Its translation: CASMETGGAETQYF.

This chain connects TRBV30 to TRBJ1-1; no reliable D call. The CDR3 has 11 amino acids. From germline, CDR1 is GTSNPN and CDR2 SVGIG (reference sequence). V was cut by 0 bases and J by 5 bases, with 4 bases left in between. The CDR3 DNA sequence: TGTGCCTGGAGTGTGAGTACTGAAGCTTTCTTT. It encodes CAWSVSTEAFF.

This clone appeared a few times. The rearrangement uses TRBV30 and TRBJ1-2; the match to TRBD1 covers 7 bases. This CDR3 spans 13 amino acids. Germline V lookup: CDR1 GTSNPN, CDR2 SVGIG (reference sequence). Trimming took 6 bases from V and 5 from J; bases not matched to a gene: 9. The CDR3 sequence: CACDREGAYGYTF. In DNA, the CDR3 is TGTGCCTGCGACAGGGAGGGAGCTTATGGCTACACCTTC.

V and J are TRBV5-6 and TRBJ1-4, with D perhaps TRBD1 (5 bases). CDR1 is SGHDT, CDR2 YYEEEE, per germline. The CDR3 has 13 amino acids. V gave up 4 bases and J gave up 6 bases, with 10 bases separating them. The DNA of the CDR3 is TGTGCCAGCAGCCGCATCAGGGATGAAAAACTGTTTTTT. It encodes CASSRIRDEKLFF.

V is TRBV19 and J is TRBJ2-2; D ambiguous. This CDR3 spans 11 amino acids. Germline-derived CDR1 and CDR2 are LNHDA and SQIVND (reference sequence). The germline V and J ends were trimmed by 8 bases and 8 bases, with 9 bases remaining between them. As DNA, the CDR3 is TGTGCCAGTCCGGAAGAGGGGGAGCTGTTTTTT. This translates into CASPEEGELFF.

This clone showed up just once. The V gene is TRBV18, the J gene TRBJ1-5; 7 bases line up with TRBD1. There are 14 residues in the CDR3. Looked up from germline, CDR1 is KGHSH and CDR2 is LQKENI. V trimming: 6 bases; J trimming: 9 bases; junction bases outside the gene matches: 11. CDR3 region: CASSITGEVGPQHF. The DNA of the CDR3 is TGTGCCAGCTCGATTACAGGGGAAGTAGGGCCCCAGCATTTT.

The CDR3 here is CASSARVTDSPLHF. CDR3 coding DNA: TGTGCCAGCAGCGCGAGGGTTACTGATTCACCCCTCCACTTT. This chain uses TRBV9 with TRBJ1-6; D is undetermined. Germline loops: CDR1 SGDLS, CDR2 YYNGEE. This CDR3 is 14 amino acids long. V lost 3 bases and J 8 bases, leaving 12 bases between the germline ends.

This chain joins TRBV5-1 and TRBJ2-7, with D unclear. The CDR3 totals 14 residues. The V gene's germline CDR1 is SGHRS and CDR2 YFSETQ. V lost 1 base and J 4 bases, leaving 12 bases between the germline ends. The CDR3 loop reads CASSLLQGDYEQYF. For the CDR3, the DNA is TGCGCCAGCAGCTTGTTGCAAGGAGATTACGAGCAGTACTTC. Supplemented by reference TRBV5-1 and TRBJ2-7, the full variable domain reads KAGVTQTPRYLIKTRGQQVTLSCSPISGHRSVSWYQQTPGQGLQFLFEYFSETQRNKGNFPGRFSGRQFSNSRSEMNVSTLELGDSALYLCASSLLQGDYEQYFGPGTRLTVT.

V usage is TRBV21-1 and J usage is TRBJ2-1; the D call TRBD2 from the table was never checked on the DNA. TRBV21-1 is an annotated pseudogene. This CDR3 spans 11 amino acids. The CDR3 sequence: CASPRRGEQFF. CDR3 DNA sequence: TGTGCCAGCCCTCGGAGGGGTGAGCAGTTCTTC.

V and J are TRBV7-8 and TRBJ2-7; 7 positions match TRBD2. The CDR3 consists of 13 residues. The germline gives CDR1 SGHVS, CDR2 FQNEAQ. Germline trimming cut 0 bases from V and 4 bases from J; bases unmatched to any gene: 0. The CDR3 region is CASSLAGGYEQYF. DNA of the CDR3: TGTGCCAGCAGCTTAGCGGGGGGGTACGAGCAGTACTTC. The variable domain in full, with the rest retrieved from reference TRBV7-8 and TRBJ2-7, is GAGVSQSPRYKVAKRGQDVALRCDPISGHVSLFWYQQALGQGPEFLTYFQNEAQLDKSGLPSDRFFAERPEGSVSTLKIQRTQQEDSAVYLCASSLAGGYEQYFGPGTRLTVT.

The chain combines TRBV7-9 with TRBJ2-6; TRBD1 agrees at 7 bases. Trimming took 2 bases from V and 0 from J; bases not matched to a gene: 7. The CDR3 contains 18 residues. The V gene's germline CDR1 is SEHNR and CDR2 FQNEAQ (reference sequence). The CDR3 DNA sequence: TGTGCCAGCAGCTTAAGGTTAGGGGGCGGCTCTGGGGCCAACGTCCTGACTTTC. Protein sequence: CASSLRLGGGSGANVLTF.